The clone carrying this TCR beta chain was counted many times. Its target is unknown. This entry comes from a study of prognosis after radiotherapy for stage I lung cancer. General study results and limits: The authors did not determine whether the expanded TCR clones were tumor-specific.

Amplification of the TCR beta CDR3 (from genomic DNA) was done by two-round multiplex PCR. Amplification in first-round PCR relied on primers specific to each TRBV and TRBJ gene. TCRdb reanalysed the multiplex PCR reads using MiXCR and keeps one entry per CDR3 protein. The data contain some 14,000 distinct CDR3 sequences, about 32% of them singletons. Germline-derived CDR1 and CDR2 are MNHEY and SMNVEV (reference sequence). Trimming shortened V by 6 bases and J by 0 bases, and 17 bases separated the two germline ends. The length of the CDR3 is 17 residues. V is TRBV27 and J is TRBJ2-2, with D possibly TRBD2 on 6 matching bases. The sequencing here drew on PBMCs, taken before or after stereotactic body radiation therapy (not recorded which). The source of this sequence is a donor aged 50 or older with non-small cell lung cancer. The CDR3 DNA follows: TGTGCCAGCAGGGGTCATCGAAGCGGGTCGAACACCGGGGAGCTGTTTTTT. It codes for CASRGHRSGSNTGELFF.